The rows below give T cell receptor beta chains drawn from one sample of a study of blood T cell repertoires in COVID-19. Repertoires were generated with immunoSEQ multiplex PCR, while TCRdb's copy carries only in-frame clones and drops some. This table has some 260,000 clones, approximately 79% appearing once. The sequenced material came from peripheral blood. These receptors were collected from a woman between 40 and 50 years old with active or convalescent COVID-19. The CDR3 runs from the conserved cysteine through the conserved F or W. The D gene is left open where the match is weak. Clone size is given for some rows only: seen once, a few or many times, or a class if the clone is expanded.

TGCGCCAGCAGCCGTCTGGTGGACAGCCGCTCTAACTATGGCTACACCTTC | CASSRLVDSRSNYGYTF | TRBV4-1 | - | TRBJ1-2 | 17 | -
TGTGCCAGCAGGGCGGCAGGGCAGGGTGTCAAGACCCAGTACTTC | CASRAAGQGVKTQYF | TRBV28 | - | TRBJ2-5 | 15 | -
TGTGCCAGTTCGACAGGGATGGGAAACACCATATATTTT | CASSTGMGNTIYF | TRBV19 | - | TRBJ1-3 | 13 | TRBD1
TGCAGCGTTTATGAAGGGGGCAGGTCTGAAGCTTTCTTT | CSVYEGGRSEAFF | TRBV29-1 | - | TRBJ1-1 | 13 | TRBD1
TGCAGTGCTAGTACGGGACTCGAGGTCGGGGAGCAGTTCTTC | CSASTGLEVGEQFF | TRBV20-1 | many | TRBJ2-1 | 14 | -
TGCGCCAGCAGCTTGGTCAAGAACATGAACACTGAAGCTTTCTTT | CASSLVKNMNTEAFF | TRBV5-1 | - | TRBJ1-1 | 15 | -
TGCAGTGCTAGTCGAGAGGGGGGGAGCTACAATGAGCAGTTCTTC | CSASREGGSYNEQFF | TRBV20-1 | - | TRBJ2-1 | 15 | -
TGTGCCACCAGCACCGAGGGACACGTGAACACTGAAGCTTTCTTT | CATSTEGHVNTEAFF | TRBV15 | - | TRBJ1-1 | 15 | -
TGTGCCAGCAGCCCGCGGGTAGATGCGGAGACCCAGTACTTC | CASSPRVDAETQYF | TRBV3-1/TRBV3-2 | - | TRBJ2-5 | 14 | -
TGTGCCAGCAGTAAGCCAACGGGGGAGCTAAACACCGGGGAGCTGTTTTTT | CASSKPTGELNTGELFF | TRBV6-2/TRBV6-3 | - | TRBJ2-2 | 17 | -
TGTGCCAGCACGGGGGGGAACAATGAGCAGTTCTTC | CASTGGNNEQFF | TRBV11-1 | - | TRBJ2-1 | 12 | TRBD2
TGTGCCACCGCGGGGCGCGATGGCTACACCTTC | CATAGRDGYTF | TRBV3-1/TRBV3-2 | - | TRBJ1-2 | 11 | -
TGCGCCAGCAGCCAAGGACAGGTTGAAAAACTGTTTTTT | CASSQGQVEKLFF | TRBV4-1 | - | TRBJ1-4 | 13 | -
TGTGCCAGCAGTTCTCTCTCAGGGGCCCCCACAGATACGCAGTATTTT | CASSSLSGAPTDTQYF | TRBV2 | - | TRBJ2-3 | 16 | -
TGTGCCAGCAGCTTGGATGGGGCGACTAATGAAAAACTGTTTTTT | CASSLDGATNEKLFF | TRBV5-5 | - | TRBJ1-4 | 15 | -
TGTGCCAGCAGAAAGCGGACAGCAACTAATGAAAAACTGTTTTTT | CASRKRTATNEKLFF | TRBV2 | - | TRBJ1-4 | 15 | -
TGTGCCAGCAGTTCATTAAGCGGGGGCTTCTCCTACAATGAGCAGTTCTTC | CASSSLSGGFSYNEQFF | TRBV28 | - | TRBJ2-1 | 17 | TRBD2
TGTGCCAGCAGTTTTGCCCGAGCGGGGGGCTTAGATACGCAGTATTTT | CASSFARAGGLDTQYF | TRBV27 | - | TRBJ2-3 | 16 | TRBD2
TGTGCCAGCAGTTTATGGACAGGGGGGTCGGAGGAGACCCAGTACTTC | CASSLWTGGSEETQYF | TRBV28 | - | TRBJ2-5 | 16 | TRBD1
TGTGCCAGCAGTCCCCCCACAGGGACAATCCCCATGAACACTGAAGCTTTCTTT | CASSPPTGTIPMNTEAFF | TRBV28 | - | TRBJ1-1 | 18 | -
TGTGCCAGCAGTTCACCTCGGACAGGGCAGGCAGATACGCAGTATTTT | CASSSPRTGQADTQYF | TRBV28 | - | TRBJ2-3 | 16 | TRBD1
TGTGCCAGCAGCCCCCTTACTAAGGGGCAAGAGACCCAGTACTTC | CASSPLTKGQETQYF | TRBV14 | once | TRBJ2-5 | 15 | -
TGTGCCAGCAGTGAAGGAGGGAAAGGCACCTTC | CASSEGGKGTF | TRBV6-1 | - | TRBJ1-2 | 11 | -
TGTGCCAGCAGCTTAGGGGACAGCAATTCACCCCTCCACTTT | CASSLGDSNSPLHF | TRBV7-9 | - | TRBJ1-6 | 14 | TRBD1
TGTGCCAGCAGTGTACAGGGGGCTGGAAACACCATATATTTT | CASSVQGAGNTIYF | TRBV2 | - | TRBJ1-3 | 14 | TRBD1
TGTGCCACCTCTACGGCGGGGGGTATAGATACGCAGTATTTT | CATSTAGGIDTQYF | TRBV19 | - | TRBJ2-3 | 14 | TRBD2
TGTGCCAGTAGTATAAGGGGTCTGGGTCAGCCCCAGCATTTT | CASSIRGLGQPQHF | TRBV19 | few | TRBJ1-5 | 14 | -
TGTGCCACCAGTGACGGGACAGGGAGTGAAAAACTGTTTTTT | CATSDGTGSEKLFF | TRBV24-1 | - | TRBJ1-4 | 14 | TRBD1
TGTGCCAGCAGCCAGATGACAGGGGTCACTGAAGCTTTCTTT | CASSQMTGVTEAFF | TRBV14 | - | TRBJ1-1 | 14 | TRBD1
TGCGCCAGCAGCTTGTTTGGGGGCGAGGGCACTGAAGCTTTCTTT | CASSLFGGEGTEAFF | TRBV5-1 | - | TRBJ1-1 | 15 | -
TGTGCCAGCAGCTTAGCGCGAAGTCTAGCGGGGCAGAATACGCAGTATTTT | CASSLARSLAGQNTQYF | TRBV7-8 | - | TRBJ2-3 | 17 | TRBD2
TGTGCCAGCAGTGAAGCCCTGGGACTAGCGGGGGGCGGTGAGCAGTTCTTC | CASSEALGLAGGGEQFF | TRBV6-1 | - | TRBJ2-1 | 17 | TRBD2
TGTGCCAGTAGCCCGACAGCTTCACCCCTCCACTTT | CASSPTASPLHF | TRBV19 | - | TRBJ1-6 | 12 | -
TGTGCTAGCAGCCCGCTAGGGGGCCCGGGGACCGGGGAGCTGTTTTTT | CASSPLGGPGTGELFF | TRBV7-7 | - | TRBJ2-2 | 16 | TRBD1
TGTGCCAGCAGCTTAGAGCTCCCGCTCTATGGCTACACCTTC | CASSLELPLYGYTF | TRBV7-9 | - | TRBJ1-2 | 14 | -
TGTGCCAGTAAGGAGGGAATATATGGCTACACCTTC | CASKEGIYGYTF | TRBV19 | - | TRBJ1-2 | 12 | -
TGTGCCACGTCTTCGAAGGGGGGGCCTAACTATGGCTACACCTTC | CATSSKGGPNYGYTF | TRBV19 | - | TRBJ1-2 | 15 | -
TGCGCCAGCAGCCCATGGACTAGCGCAGGCACAGATACGCAGTATTTT | CASSPWTSAGTDTQYF | TRBV5-1 | - | TRBJ2-3 | 16 | TRBD2
TGCGCCAGCAGCTTGGCCGGGGTGGGGGCAGGCGGCTACACCTTC | CASSLAGVGAGGYTF | TRBV5-1 | - | TRBJ1-2 | 15 | -
TGTGCCTGGAGCCTGACAGGTGAAGCTTTCTTT | CAWSLTGEAFF | TRBV30 | - | TRBJ1-1 | 11 | -
TGCGCCAGCAGCCAAGTCTCTCCCGGTGGTCACTATGGCTACACCTTC | CASSQVSPGGHYGYTF | TRBV4-1 | once | TRBJ1-2 | 16 | -
TGCGCCAGCAGCAAGGGACAGGGGAGGGGAGAGACCCAGTACTTC | CASSKGQGRGETQYF | TRBV5-1 | - | TRBJ2-5 | 15 | TRBD1
TGCGCCAGCAGCTTGGGTTCGGGACAGGGGAAGTTGAATGAGCAGTTCTTC | CASSLGSGQGKLNEQFF | TRBV5-1 | - | TRBJ2-1 | 17 | TRBD1
TGTGCCTGGAAGCAGAGGGAAAAACTGTTTTTT | CAWKQREKLFF | TRBV30 | - | TRBJ1-4 | 11 | -
TGTGCCAGCAGTGCAGGGATTTACCAGCCCCAGCATTTT | CASSAGIYQPQHF | TRBV2 | - | TRBJ1-5 | 13 | -